The 12 T cell receptor beta chains below come from one sample, sequenced in a study of vaccination effects on CD4 cells after COVID-19. ViraFEST used viral peptide pools to expand antigen-specific CD4+ T cells before sequencing. On roughly day 10 of culture, CD4+ T cells were separated out. Of the BNT162b2 and mRNA-1273 vaccines, participants received two doses of one or the other. These receptors lack a known antigen. TCRdb's copy holds only in-frame clones and misses some; the assay was immunoSEQ multiplex PCR. The sample consists of tens of thousands of clones, roughly 80% of them appearing once. The sequencing used CD4+ T cells from PBMCs cultured with HCoV-OC43 spike peptides, collected after COVID-19 vaccination. Subset defined: HCoV-OC43 spike overlapping peptide pool stimulation. The receptors were sampled from a human donor who received a COVID-19 vaccine.

The chain couples TRBV5-1 to TRBJ2-2; 11 bases are shared with TRBD2. Trimming removed 0 bases from V and 6 bases from J; junction bases left unmatched: 4. The CDR3 is 16 amino acids. Germline V gene data show CDR1 as SGHRS and CDR2 as YFSETQ. The CDR3 nucleotides read TGCGCCAGCAGCTTGGCCACTAGCGGGGGCCCCGGGGAGCTGTTTTTT. Amino acid sequence: CASSLATSGGPGELFF.

This clone showed up just a few times. J is TRBJ1-2 and V is TRBV3-1 (or the pseudogene TRBV3-2); the match to TRBD1 covers 7 bases. Per the germline V gene, CDR1 is LGHDT and CDR2 is YNNKEL (reference sequence). With 4 bases clipped from V and 6 bases from J, the junction kept 14 bases outside the gene matches. This CDR3 is 16 amino acids long. CDR3 in amino acids: CASSRTKGAAYDGYTF. The CDR3 nucleotides are TGTGCCAGCAGCCGTACTAAGGGGGCCGCCTACGATGGCTACACCTTC.

This rearrangement joins TRBV28 to TRBJ2-7, with D tentatively TRBD1 or TRBD2 (6 bases each). V was cut by 6 bases and J by 0 bases, with 15 bases left in between. Germline V lookup: CDR1 MDHEN, CDR2 SYDVKM. The CDR3 runs 15 residues. The CDR3 nucleotides are TGTGCCAGCAGCGGGGGCAGGAGTAGCTCCTACGAGCAGTACGTC. It specifies CASSGGRSSSYEQYV.

The chain joins TRBV9 to TRBJ1-6; D perhaps matches TRBD1 (6 bases). Germline V gene data show CDR1 as SGDLS and CDR2 as YYNGEE. CDR3 size: 16 residues. Trimming pared 4 bases from V and 6 bases from J, leaving 17 bases between. CDR3 sequence reads: CASSPVGGALNSPLHF. The CDR3 DNA reads TGTGCCAGCAGCCCAGTCGGGGGGGCGCTTAATTCACCCCTCCACTTT.

The rearrangement links TRBV24-1 to TRBJ2-5; D is tentatively TRBD1 or TRBD2 (6 bases each). V was pared by 3 bases and J by 5 bases, with 15 bases between. Germline-derived CDR1 and CDR2 are KGHDR and SFDVKD. CDR3 size: 15 residues. The CDR3 reads CATSDVEGGGETQYF. CDR3 nucleotide sequence: TGTGCCACCAGTGATGTCGAGGGGGGCGGGGAGACCCAGTACTTC.

A few counts support this clone. Other DNA sequences within the sample encode an identical CDR3. The CDR3 reads CASSYGGSSGNTIYF. In DNA form, the CDR3 reads TGTGCCAGCAGTTACGGGGGGAGCTCTGGAAACACCATATATTTT. The genes are TRBV6-5 and TRBJ1-3; D may be TRBD1 (5 bases). The germline V gene encodes CDR1 MNHEY and CDR2 SVGAGI. The CDR3 is made up of 15 amino acids. V was clipped by 2 bases and J by 0 bases, with 8 bases between them.

The chain couples TRBV7-2 to TRBJ2-3, with D perhaps TRBD1 (5 bases). The V gene lost 4 bases and the J gene lost 3 bases, with 14 bases spanning the gap. Per germline, CDR1 SGHTA and CDR2 FQGNSA. The CDR3 consists of 15 residues. The CDR3 region is CASSSRTMGTDTQYF. The CDR3, as DNA: TGTGCCAGCAGCTCCCGGACAATGGGGACAGATACGCAGTATTTT. The full variable domain, its missing parts supplied by reference TRBV7-2 and TRBJ2-3, is GAGVSQSPSNKVTEKGKDVELRCDPISGHTALYWYRQSLGQGLEFLIYFQGNSAPDKSGLPSDRFSAERTGGSVSTLTIQRTQQEDSAVYLCASSSRTMGTDTQYFGPGTRLTVL.

The rearrangement joins TRBV7-3 to TRBJ2-5; D uncertain. V was pared by 1 base and J by 5 bases, with 11 bases between. Germline loops: CDR1 SGHTA, CDR2 FQGTGA. The CDR3 is 14 residues long. The CDR3 DNA sequence: TGTGCCAGCAGCTTAAATACGGGTCAGGAGACCCAGTACTTC. It specifies CASSLNTGQETQYF.

There are a few counts of this clone. The chain employs TRBV4-3 and TRBJ1-2; a possible D gene is TRBD1 (5 bases). Germline CDR1 LGHNA, CDR2 YSLEER. The CDR3 loop spans 14 amino acids. Trimming pared 0 bases from V and 7 bases from J, leaving 12 bases between. The CDR3 nucleotides are TGCGCCAGCAGCCAAGAGCGGGGACGTGGTGGCTACACCTTC. It specifies CASSQERGRGGYTF.

The chain joins TRBV7-2 to TRBJ2-6, with D hard to call. V lost 5 bases, J lost 0 bases, and 14 bases lay in between. In germline, CDR1 is SGHTA, CDR2 FQGNSA. The CDR3 contains 17 residues. The CDR3 DNA sequence: TGTGCCAGCAGCCCCCGGACGGTCATCTCTGGGGCCAACGTCCTGACTTTC. It yields the protein CASSPRTVISGANVLTF.

V usage is TRBV5-5 and J usage is TRBJ1-2; unclear D gene. Trimming cost V 2 bases and J 4 bases, with 18 bases left between them. Germline CDR1 SGHKS, CDR2 YYEKEE (reference sequence). This CDR3 is built from 16 residues. The CDR3 reads CASSFALRGASYGYTF. CDR3 nucleotide sequence: TGTGCCAGCAGCTTTGCCCTCCGGGGAGCGAGCTATGGCTACACCTTC.

The rearrangement uses TRBV6-2 or TRBV6-3 and TRBJ1-5, with D perhaps matching TRBD1 (5 bases). V was shortened by 0 bases and J by 7 bases, with 16 bases between the two germline ends. Germline V gene sequence: CDR1 MNHEY, CDR2 SVGEGT. This CDR3 comprises 16 residues. The CDR3 DNA reads TGTGCCAGCAGTTACTCTCCCCGGGGGATAGGGCAGCCCCAGCATTTT. Protein product: CASSYSPRGIGQPQHF.